The T cell receptor (beta chain) described here comes from a study of a mutant IDH1 vaccine in newly diagnosed glioma. In the study overall: Treatment recipients were approximately 62% male and around 38% female, and their mean age was roughly 40 years.

This clone was seen a few times. Antigen: not known. The time point was: week 47, end of study. Vaccine doses each comprised 300 ug of mutant IDH1 20-mer peptide, with topical imiquimod. Germline V gene data show CDR1 as PRHDT and CDR2 as FYEKMQ (reference sequence). Deletions cut 6 bases from V and 7 bases from J, with 15 bases between. The CDR3 length is 14 residues. Sequenced by immunoSEQ multiplex PCR; TCRdb stores in-frame clones only, minus some. The sample carries over 45,000 clones, 70% to 85% recorded once. This sequence originates from a man in his fifties with glioma. V is TRBV13 and J is TRBJ1-4, with D perhaps matching TRBD1 (6 bases). Sample: PBMCs, taken from a glioma patient whose treatment included an IDH1 peptide vaccine. CDR3 DNA: TGTGCCAGCAGTGGAGGGGGAGGGAGTGAAAAACTGTTTTTT. Translating it yields CASSGGGGSEKLFF.